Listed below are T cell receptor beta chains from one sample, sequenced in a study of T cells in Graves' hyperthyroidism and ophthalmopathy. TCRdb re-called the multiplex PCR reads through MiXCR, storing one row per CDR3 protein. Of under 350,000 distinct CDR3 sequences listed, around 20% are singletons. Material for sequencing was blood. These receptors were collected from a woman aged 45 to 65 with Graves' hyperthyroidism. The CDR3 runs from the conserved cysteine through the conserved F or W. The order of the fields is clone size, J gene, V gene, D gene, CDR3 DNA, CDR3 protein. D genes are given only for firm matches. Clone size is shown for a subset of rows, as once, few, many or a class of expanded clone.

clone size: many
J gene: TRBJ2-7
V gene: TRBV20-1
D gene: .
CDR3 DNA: TGCAGTGCTCCCGACAGCTACGAGCAGTACTTC
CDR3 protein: CSAPDSYEQYF

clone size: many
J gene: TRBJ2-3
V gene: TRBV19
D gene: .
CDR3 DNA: TGTGCCAGTAGTTCCGCTGGCAGGGCATACACAGATACGCAGTATTTT
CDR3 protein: CASSSAGRAYTDTQYF

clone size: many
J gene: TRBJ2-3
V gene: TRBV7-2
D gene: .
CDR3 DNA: TGTGCCAGCAGCTTATGGTTCAGGGCGTCAGATACGCAGTATTTT
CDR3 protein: CASSLWFRASDTQYF

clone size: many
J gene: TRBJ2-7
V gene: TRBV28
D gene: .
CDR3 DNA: TGTGCCAGCAGTTCCCTCTCGGGGGCGGGATCGCCCTACGAGCAGTACTTC
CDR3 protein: CASSSLSGAGSPYEQYF

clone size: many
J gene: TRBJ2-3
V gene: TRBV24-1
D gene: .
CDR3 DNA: TGTGCCACCAGTGATTCACTCACAGATACGCAGTATTTT
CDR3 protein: CATSDSLTDTQYF

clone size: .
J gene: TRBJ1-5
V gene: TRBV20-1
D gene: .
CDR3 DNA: TGCAGTGCTAGAGATGGGACACAATATAGCAATCAGCCCCAGCATTTT
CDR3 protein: CSARDGTQYSNQPQHF

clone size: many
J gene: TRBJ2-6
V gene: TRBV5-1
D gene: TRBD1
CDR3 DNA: TGCGCCAGCAGCTTAAGGGGACAGTCCAACGTCCTGACTTTC
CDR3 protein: CASSLRGQSNVLTF

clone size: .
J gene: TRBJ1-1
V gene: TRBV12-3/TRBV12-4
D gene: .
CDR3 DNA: TGTACCAGCAGTTTGGGAACTGAAGCTTTCTTT
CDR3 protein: CTSSLGTEAFF

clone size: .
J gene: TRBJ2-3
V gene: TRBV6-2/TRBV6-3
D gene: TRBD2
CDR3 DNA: TGTGCCAGCAAAAGGCTAGCGGGGACAGATACGCAGTATTTT
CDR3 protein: CASKRLAGTDTQYF

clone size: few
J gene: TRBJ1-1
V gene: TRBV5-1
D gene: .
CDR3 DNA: TGCGCCAGCACGGGGGGACCGAACACTGAAGCTTTCTTT
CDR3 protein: CASTGGPNTEAFF

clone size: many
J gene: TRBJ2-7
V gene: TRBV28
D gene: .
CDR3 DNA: TGTGCCAGCAGGCAGACAGACTCCTACGAGCAGTACTTC
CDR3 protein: CASRQTDSYEQYF

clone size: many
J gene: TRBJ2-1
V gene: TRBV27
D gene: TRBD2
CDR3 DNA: TGTGCCAGCAGTTTCTCTCGGCCGGGACTAGCGGGGGGTGGATCCTACAATGAGCAGTTCTTC
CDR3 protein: CASSFSRPGLAGGGSYNEQFF